This T cell receptor beta chain was recovered during a study of T cells in Graves' hyperthyroidism and ophthalmopathy. It was RNA transcripts that yielded the amplified TCR beta CDR3 regions. A set of HTBI primers served as the primers for a first-round RT-PCR of the TCR CDR3. Each CDR3 protein gets one entry after TCRdb re-called the multiplex PCR reads with MiXCR. The sample lists 340,000 or so distinct CDR3 sequences, about 21% occurring once. This clonotype was counted a few times. Sequenced input: blood. The receptor was isolated from a woman between 50 and 59 years old with Graves' hyperthyroidism.

CDR3 bases: TGTGCCACCAGCAGACCCCCAGGGGGGGGCGCGTTGAACACTGAAGCTTTCTTT. Translation gives CATSRPPGGGALNTEAFF. The chain is built from TRBV15 and TRBJ1-1; TRBD1 matches at 7 bases. Germline CDR1 reads LNHNV; CDR2 reads YYDKDF (reference sequence). This CDR3 contains 18 residues. The V segment lost 2 bases and the J segment 0 bases; nucleotides outside the gene matches: 12.